The next 17 T cell receptor beta chains were all read from a single sample in a study of PD-1 blockade in classical Hodgkin lymphoma. Data came from immunoSEQ multiplex PCR; TCRdb stores just in-frame clones and leaves some out. The table has around 42,000 clones, 71% seen once. Relapse after autologous stem cell transplantation occurred in every patient, and brentuximab vedotin exposure varied. The sample here was peripheral blood mononuclear cells (PBMCs), taken at baseline. Receptors originate from a human donor with classical Hodgkin lymphoma.

V and J are TRBV9 and TRBJ2-6; D unclear. The length of the CDR3 is 14 residues. The V gene lost 9 bases and the J gene lost 4 bases, with 14 bases spanning the gap. CDR1 and CDR2 (germline): SGDLS, YYNGEE. CDR3 DNA sequence: TGTGCCACCCAAGGAAGTGCGGGGGCCAACGTCCTGACTTTC. As protein: CATQGSAGANVLTF.

This chain links TRBV4-3 with TRBJ2-7, with a weak D call TRBD2 (5 bases). The CDR3 is 14 residues long. Trimming removed 0 bases at V and 6 bases at J, with 12 bases between. The germline V gene encodes CDR1 LGHNA and CDR2 YSLEER. CDR3 region: CASSQEEAPTEQYF. The CDR3 coding sequence is TGCGCCAGCAGCCAAGAGGAGGCTCCAACCGAGCAGTACTTC.

CDR3 protein: CASSRLAGGAGAGSTDTQYF. As DNA, the CDR3 is TGTGCCAGCAGCCGACTAGCGGGAGGAGCGGGGGCCGGTAGCACAGATACGCAGTATTTT. This sequence joins TRBV11-3 and TRBJ2-3; 13 bases map to TRBD2. This CDR3 region has 20 residues. The germline V gene has CDR1 SGHNT and CDR2 YENEEA. The J segment lost 0 bases and the V segment lost 5 bases, leaving 14 bases of the junction unmatched.

The chain joins TRBV4-2 to TRBJ2-7, with D tentatively TRBD1 or TRBD2 (5 bases each). The germline gives CDR1 LGHNA, CDR2 YNFKEQ. This CDR3 has 17 amino acids. Trimming left V 9 bases short and J 3 bases short, with 27 bases between. The CDR3 sequence: CASSRDGELGAVYEQYF. CDR3 sequence (DNA): TGTGCCAGTTCCCGGGACGGTGAACTAGGGGCTGTCTACGAGCAGTACTTC.

V is TRBV19 and J is TRBJ2-7; D unclear. Germline V gene lookup returns CDR1 LNHDA and CDR2 SQIVND (reference sequence). This CDR3 spans 14 amino acids. The V end was cut by 2 bases, the J end by 3 bases, with 11 bases between. The CDR3 protein is CASSISGRSYEQYF. The CDR3 region has the DNA TGTGCCAGTAGTATATCGGGCAGGAGCTACGAGCAGTACTTC.

CDR3 nucleotides: TGTGCCAGCAGTCGGAGCGGGAGTACCTACGAGCAGTACTTC. Translated, it gives CASSRSGSTYEQYF. The chain carries TRBV27 and TRBJ2-7; TRBD2 matches at 8 bases. There are 14 residues in the CDR3. CDR1 is MNHEY and CDR2 is SMNVEV in the germline V gene (reference sequence). Losses at the gene ends were 5 bases for V and 2 bases for J; bases not matched to a gene: 5.

V and J are TRBV2 and TRBJ2-7, with 14 bases that match TRBD2. The CDR3 spans 17 residues. V lost 4 bases to trimming and J lost 0 bases; unmatched junction nucleotides: 5. CDR1 SNHLY and CDR2 FYNNEI come from the germline V gene. CDR3 protein: CASSGTSGGPSSYEQYF. DNA for the CDR3: TGTGCCAGCAGTGGGACTAGCGGGGGGCCTAGCTCCTACGAGCAGTACTTC.

This chain links TRBV7-9 with TRBJ1-6; D perhaps matches TRBD1 (6 bases). The CDR3 length is 14 residues. Per the germline V gene, CDR1 is SEHNR and CDR2 is FQNEAQ (reference sequence). The V and J ends lost 3 bases and 7 bases respectively, with 10 bases between them. CDR3 DNA: TGTGCCAGCAGCTTCGGACAGTTCAATTCACCCCTCCACTTT. Protein sequence: CASSFGQFNSPLHF.

V and J are TRBV19 and TRBJ1-5, with D possibly being TRBD1 (5 bases). V shed 11 bases and J shed 2 bases, with 10 bases lying between them. The CDR3 has 12 residues. Germline assignment: CDR1 LNHDA and CDR2 SQIVND (reference sequence). DNA for the CDR3: TGTGCCGCAGGGTTGGGCAATCAGCCCCAGCATTTT. It translates to CAAGLGNQPQHF. The full variable domain, rest sourced from reference TRBV19 and TRBJ1-5, is DGGITQSPKYLFRKEGQNVTLSCEQNLNHDAMYWYRQDPGQGLRLIYYSQIVNDFQKGDIAEGYSVSREKKESFPLTVTSAQKNPTAFYLCAAGLGNQPQHFGDGTRLSIL.

This chain uses TRBV10-3 with TRBJ2-2, with D tentatively TRBD1 (10 bases). Germline V gene lookup returns CDR1 ENHRY and CDR2 SYGVKD. V was clipped by 11 bases and J by 2 bases, with 24 bases between them. The CDR3 spans 17 residues. The CDR3 spells CAAEDRGLAGNTGELFF. DNA of the CDR3: TGTGCCGCGGAAGACAGGGGGCTAGCGGGAAACACCGGGGAGCTGTTTTTT.

This clone occurred a few times. One end of the junction fails to match germline, which may point to a read error. The J gene is TRBJ1-2, the V gene TRBV10-3; perhaps TRBD1 as D (6 bases). The CDR3 has 16 residues. Looked up from germline, CDR1 is ENHRY and CDR2 is SYGVKD. CDR3 bases: TGTGCCATCAGTGAGGCGAAGGCACAGGGTAACTCTGGCTACACCTTC. It encodes CAISEAKAQGNSGYTF.

The V gene is TRBV5-1, the J gene TRBJ2-6, with 7 bases fitting TRBD1. V was pared by 4 bases and J by 0 bases, with 7 bases of the junction left unmatched. There are 17 residues in the CDR3. Germline V CDR1 and CDR2: SGHRS, YFSETQ. The CDR3 DNA is TGCGCCAGCAGCCACGGACAGGCCGCCTCTGGGGCCAACGTCCTGACTTTC. Protein sequence: CASSHGQAASGANVLTF. The whole variable domain, remainder taken from reference TRBV5-1 and TRBJ2-6, is KAGVTQTPRYLIKTRGQQVTLSCSPISGHRSVSWYQQTPGQGLQFLFEYFSETQRNKGNFPGRFSGRQFSNSRSEMNVSTLELGDSALYLCASSHGQAASGANVLTFGAGSRLTVL.

The genes are TRBV27 and TRBJ2-7, with 10 bases lining up with TRBD1. Germline V lookup: CDR1 MNHEY, CDR2 SMNVEV (reference sequence). CDR3 length: 15 amino acids. The V segment lost 4 bases and the J segment 2 bases; nucleotides outside the gene matches: 5. This CDR3 is CASSSPGQGTYEQYF. As DNA, the CDR3 is TGTGCCAGCAGTTCTCCGGGACAGGGGACCTACGAGCAGTACTTC.

CDR3 sequence: CASSLGGQGMNEKLFF. CDR3 nucleotide sequence: TGTGCCAGCAGCTTAGGGGGACAGGGAATGAATGAAAAACTGTTTTTT. This sequence joins TRBV7-2 and TRBJ1-4; 9 nucleotides align to TRBD1. Germline V lookup: CDR1 SGHTA, CDR2 FQGNSA. CDR3 length: 16 amino acids. The V gene end was trimmed by 1 base and the J gene end by 5 bases; junction bases not matched to a gene: 5.

This chain uses TRBV19 with TRBJ1-5, with 7 bases matching TRBD1. CDR1 and CDR2 (germline): LNHDA, SQIVND (reference sequence). This CDR3 contains 13 residues. With V trimmed by 7 bases and J by 5 bases, 5 bases remained unmatched. Here the CDR3 DNA reads TGTGCCAGTACTTACAGGGGCGATCAGCCCCAGCATTTT. This encodes CASTYRGDQPQHF.

The chain combines TRBV5-1 with TRBJ2-4, with a tentative D call TRBD1 (5 bases). Germline V gene lookup returns CDR1 SGHRS and CDR2 YFSETQ. The CDR3 consists of 13 residues. Trimming cost V 0 bases and J 6 bases, with 7 bases left between them. The CDR3 sequence: CASSLGQSNIQYF. As DNA, the CDR3 is TGCGCCAGCAGCTTGGGACAGTCAAACATTCAGTACTTC.

The rearrangement links TRBV4-3 to TRBJ2-2, with a tentative D call TRBD1 (7 bases). From germline, CDR1 is LGHNA and CDR2 YSLEER. The V end was cut by 4 bases, the J end by 5 bases, with 20 bases between. The CDR3 extends over 17 amino acids. CDR3 in DNA: TGCGCCAGCAGCCCGTATTCAGGGGGGTGGGATACCGGGGAGCTGTTTTTT. It codes for CASSPYSGGWDTGELFF.